These T cell receptor beta chains were read from a single sample in a study of shared clonotypes between healthy human individuals. Libraries were prepared by immunoSEQ multiplex PCR; TCRdb keeps only in-frame clonotypes and omits some of them. The top ten clones hold nearly 1.5% of a sample with about 980,000 clones, 60% to 85% of them seen once. Sequenced sample: memory CD4+ T cells sorted from blood. Source of these receptors: a man aged 18 to 30 in good health. Each CDR3 is given with its conserved first and last residue. Each record gives: V gene, J gene, clone size, D gene, CDR3 DNA, CDR3 protein. The D gene is left open where the match is weak. Size is stated for part of the rows, as once, few or many counts, or as a class when the clone is expanded.

TRBV5-4	TRBJ2-1	-	-	TGTGCCAGCAGCTTGGTAGACTACAAGGATGAGCAGTTCTTC	CASSLVDYKDEQFF
TRBV5-4	TRBJ2-7	-	TRBD1	TGTGCCAGCAGCTTGAGACAGGGGGCCTACGAGCAGTACTTC	CASSLRQGAYEQYF
TRBV29-1	TRBJ2-2	-	TRBD1	TGCAGCGTTGCTAAGACAGGGGGAAGCACCGGGGAGCTGTTTTTT	CSVAKTGGSTGELFF
TRBV28	TRBJ1-5	-	-	TGTGCCAGCAGTTTATACGCAAGCAATCAGCCCCAGCATTTT	CASSLYASNQPQHF
TRBV6-1	TRBJ2-5	-	TRBD1	TGTGCCAGCAGTGTACACAGGGGGGAAGAGACCCAGTACTTC	CASSVHRGEETQYF
TRBV4-3	TRBJ2-7	few	-	TGCGCCAGCAGCCAAGATAGGGCCGCTACCTACGAGCAGTACTTC	CASSQDRAATYEQYF
TRBV5-5	TRBJ2-7	-	-	TGTGCCAGCAGCTTATTAGCAGCTTCCTACGAGCAGTACTTC	CASSLLAASYEQYF
TRBV7-8	TRBJ2-7	-	-	TGTGCCAGCAGCTTAGCGGGAGGACCCTACGAGCAGTACTTC	CASSLAGGPYEQYF
TRBV10-3	TRBJ1-5	-	-	TGTGCCATCAGTGAGTCGGCGGCACAGCCCCAGCATTTT	CAISESAAQPQHF
TRBV4-3	TRBJ2-7	many	TRBD2	TGCGCCAGCAGCCAAGGGAGCGGGAGTTACGAGCAGTACTTC	CASSQGSGSYEQYF
TRBV11-2	TRBJ1-1	-	-	TGTGCCAGCAGCTTCTACGTCGCCACTGAAGCTTTCTTT	CASSFYVATEAFF
TRBV5-1	TRBJ2-3	-	-	TGCGCCAGCAGGGAGGGCCGGGGGCCCACAGATACGCAGTATTTT	CASREGRGPTDTQYF
TRBV7-3	TRBJ2-2	-	-	TGTGCCAGCAGCTTAGTTCCGAACACCGGGGAGCTGTTTTTT	CASSLVPNTGELFF
TRBV30	TRBJ2-5	-	TRBD2	TGTGCCTGGAGTGTATTCAGCGGGAGGCTAGAGACCCAGTACTTC	CAWSVFSGRLETQYF
TRBV2	TRBJ1-6	-	-	TGTGCCAGCAGTGGTGGATTTAATTCACCCCTCCACTTT	CASSGGFNSPLHF
TRBV5-1	TRBJ2-5	-	TRBD1	TGCGCCAGCAGCTCGGCCGGGACAGGGGGCCAAGAGACCCAGTACTTC	CASSSAGTGGQETQYF
TRBV7-3	TRBJ2-6	-	-	TGTGCCAGCAGGACGGGTGCTGGGGCCAACGTCCTGACTTTC	CASRTGAGANVLTF
TRBV30	TRBJ1-5	-	-	TGTGCCTGGAGTGGGCGGGGAAATCAGCCCCAGCATTTT	CAWSGRGNQPQHF
TRBV5-1	TRBJ2-1	-	TRBD2	TGCGCCAGCAGCCCGCGCCCGGGAGGGCCCGTCAATGAGCAGTTCTTC	CASSPRPGGPVNEQFF
TRBV5-1	TRBJ2-3	-	TRBD2	TGCGCCAGCAGCCCGGGTCGCGGGGGGAGCACAGATACGCAGTATTTT	CASSPGRGGSTDTQYF
TRBV7-9	TRBJ1-4	-	-	TGTGCCAGCAGCTCGCAGGGGAGTAATGAAAAACTGTTTTTT	CASSSQGSNEKLFF
TRBV19	TRBJ2-6	-	TRBD1	TGTGCCAGTAGTAGCAGGGGGCAAGGGGCCAACGTCCTGACTTTC	CASSSRGQGANVLTF
TRBV7-8	TRBJ2-7	-	TRBD2	TGTGCCAGCAGCTTAGGGTTAGCGGGGCCCTACGAGCAGTACTTC	CASSLGLAGPYEQYF
TRBV11-2	TRBJ2-2	-	-	TGTGCCAGCAGTCCTGACAGGACGAACACCGGGGAGCTGTTTTTT	CASSPDRTNTGELFF
TRBV30	TRBJ1-2	-	TRBD1	TGTGCCTGGAGTTTAGGACAGGCCGTCGGGGACTATGGCTACACCTTC	CAWSLGQAVGDYGYTF
TRBV5-4	TRBJ2-5	few	-	TGTGCCAGCAGCTCCTCACTAAGCCAAGAGACCCAGTACTTC	CASSSSLSQETQYF
TRBV30	TRBJ1-1	few	-	TGTGCCTGGAGTGGGAAGGAAGCTTTCTTT	CAWSGKEAFF